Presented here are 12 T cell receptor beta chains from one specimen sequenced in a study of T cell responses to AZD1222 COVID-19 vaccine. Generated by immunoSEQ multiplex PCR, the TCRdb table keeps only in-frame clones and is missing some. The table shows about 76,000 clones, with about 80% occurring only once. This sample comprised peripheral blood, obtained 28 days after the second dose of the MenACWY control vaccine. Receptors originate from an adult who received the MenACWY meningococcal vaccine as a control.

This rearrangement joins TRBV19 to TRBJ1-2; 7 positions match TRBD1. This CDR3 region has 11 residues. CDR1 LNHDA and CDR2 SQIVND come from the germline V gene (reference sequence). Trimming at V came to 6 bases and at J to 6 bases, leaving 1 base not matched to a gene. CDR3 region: CASRDRNGYTF. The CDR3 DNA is TGTGCCAGTAGGGACAGGAATGGCTACACCTTC.

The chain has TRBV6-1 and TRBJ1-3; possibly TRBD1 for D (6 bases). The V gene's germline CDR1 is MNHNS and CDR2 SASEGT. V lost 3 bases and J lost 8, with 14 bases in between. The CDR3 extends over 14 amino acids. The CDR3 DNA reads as TGTGCCAGCAGTGATCGGAGTGAGGGGGACACCATATATTTT. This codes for CASSDRSEGDTIYF.

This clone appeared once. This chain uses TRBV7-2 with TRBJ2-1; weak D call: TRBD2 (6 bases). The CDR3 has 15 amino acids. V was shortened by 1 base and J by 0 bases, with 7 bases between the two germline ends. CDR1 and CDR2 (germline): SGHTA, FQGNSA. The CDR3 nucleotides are TGTGCCAGCAGCTTAGATAGCGGCTCCTACAATGAGCAGTTCTTC. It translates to CASSLDSGSYNEQFF.

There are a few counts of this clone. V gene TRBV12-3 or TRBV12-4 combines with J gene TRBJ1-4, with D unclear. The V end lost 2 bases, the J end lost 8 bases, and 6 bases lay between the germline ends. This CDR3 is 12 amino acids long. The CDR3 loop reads CASSLSTEKLFF. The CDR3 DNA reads TGTGCCAGCAGTTTAAGTACGGAAAAACTGTTTTTT.

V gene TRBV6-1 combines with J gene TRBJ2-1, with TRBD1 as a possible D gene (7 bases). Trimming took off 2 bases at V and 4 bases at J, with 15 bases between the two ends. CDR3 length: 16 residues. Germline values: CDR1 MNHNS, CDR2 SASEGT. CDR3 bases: TGTGCCAGCAGTGAACAGGGGGGACAGTCTTACAATGAGCAGTTCTTC. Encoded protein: CASSEQGGQSYNEQFF.

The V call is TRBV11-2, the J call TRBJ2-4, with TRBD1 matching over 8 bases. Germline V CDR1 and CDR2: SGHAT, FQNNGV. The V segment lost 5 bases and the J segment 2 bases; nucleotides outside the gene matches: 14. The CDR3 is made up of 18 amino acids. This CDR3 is CASSHLRQGFYSKNIQYF. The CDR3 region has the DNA TGTGCCAGCAGCCACCTCCGACAGGGGTTCTATTCCAAAAACATTCAGTACTTC.

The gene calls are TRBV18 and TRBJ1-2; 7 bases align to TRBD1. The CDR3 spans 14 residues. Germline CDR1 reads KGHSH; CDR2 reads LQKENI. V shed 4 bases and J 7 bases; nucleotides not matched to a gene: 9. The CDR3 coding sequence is TGTGCCAGCTCACAAGCCGGGACAGATGTTGGCTACACCTTC. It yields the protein CASSQAGTDVGYTF. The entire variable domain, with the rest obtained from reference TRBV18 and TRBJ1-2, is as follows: NAGVMQNPRHLVRRRGQEARLRCSPMKGHSHVYWYRQLPEEGLKFMVYLQKENIIDESGMPKERFSAEFPKEGPSILRIQQVVRGDSAAYFCASSQAGTDVGYTFGSGTRLTVV.

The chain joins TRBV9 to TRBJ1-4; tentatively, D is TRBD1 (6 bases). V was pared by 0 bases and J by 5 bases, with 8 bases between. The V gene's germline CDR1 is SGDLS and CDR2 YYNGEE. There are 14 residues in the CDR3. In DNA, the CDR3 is TGTGCCAGCAGCGTAGGGCAGGGGAATGAAAAACTGTTTTTT. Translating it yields CASSVGQGNEKLFF.

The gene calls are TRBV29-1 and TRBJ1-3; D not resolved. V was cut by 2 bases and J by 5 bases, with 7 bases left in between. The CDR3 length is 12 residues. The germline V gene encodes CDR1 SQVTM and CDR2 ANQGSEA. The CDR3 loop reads CSVEFGRNTIYF. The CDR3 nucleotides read TGCAGCGTTGAATTTGGGCGAAACACCATATATTTT.

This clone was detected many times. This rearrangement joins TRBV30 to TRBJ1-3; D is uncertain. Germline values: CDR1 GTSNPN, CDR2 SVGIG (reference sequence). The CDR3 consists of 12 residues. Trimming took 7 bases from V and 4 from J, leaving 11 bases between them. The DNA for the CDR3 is TGTGCCTCTAAATCCGCCGGAAACACCATATATTTT. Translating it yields CASKSAGNTIYF.

The CDR3 nucleotides read TGTGCCAGCAGCAACACCTACGAGCAGTACTTC. Amino acid sequence: CASSNTYEQYF. V gene TRBV7-2 combines with J gene TRBJ2-7, with D uncertain. The CDR3 has 11 amino acids. Trimming took 5 bases from V and 2 from J, leaving 4 bases between them. CDR1 is SGHTA, CDR2 FQGNSA, per germline.

Here the CDR3 DNA reads TGTGCCAGCCGAACAGGGAGGTATGGCTACACCTTC. Translation gives CASRTGRYGYTF. The chain combines TRBV28 with TRBJ1-2; a possible D gene is TRBD1 (6 bases). Germline CDR1 is MDHEN and CDR2 is SYDVKM. The ends were cut back, 8 bases at V and 5 bases at J, with 12 bases in the middle. There are 12 residues in the CDR3.